These 29 T cell receptor beta chains share one sample of origin, sequenced in a study of vaccination effects on CD4 cells after COVID-19. The table came from immunoSEQ multiplex PCR; TCRdb's copy has only in-frame clones and leaves some out. The sample contains 20,000 to 30,000 clones, roughly three quarters of which appear only once. The antigens of these receptors remain unknown. Sequencing in the ViraFEST assay came after antigen-specific CD4+ T cells had been expanded with viral peptide pools, which were used to stimulate PBMC. Isolating CD4+ T cells followed approximately 11 days of culture. Two doses of either BNT162b2 or mRNA-1273 were given to each participant. The sequencing used CD4+ T cells from PBMCs cultured with SARS-CoV-2 spike peptides, collected after COVID-19 vaccination. The receptors derive from a human donor who received a COVID-19 vaccine.

In its sample, this clone was seen a few times. The chain carries TRBV11-2 and TRBJ1-5; D might be TRBD1 (5 bases). Germline V CDR1 and CDR2: SGHAT, FQNNGV. The CDR3 spans 18 residues. V was pared by 0 bases and J by 2 bases, with 17 bases between. As DNA, the CDR3 is TGTGCCAGCAGCTTAGAATTAGGCTACAGGTGGGGCAATCAGCCCCAGCATTTT. This codes for CASSLELGYRWGNQPQHF.

This clone was counted once. V usage is TRBV20-1 and J usage is TRBJ2-6, with D possibly TRBD1 on 6 matching bases. Germline V gene data show CDR1 as DFQATT and CDR2 as SNEGSKA (reference sequence). V lost 3 bases, J lost 3 bases, and 9 bases lay in between. The CDR3 totals 14 residues. Here the CDR3 DNA reads TGCAGTGCTAGTAACAGGGTTGGGGCCAACGTCCTGACTTTC. Encoded protein: CSASNRVGANVLTF.

The chain recombines TRBV3-1 (or the pseudogene TRBV3-2) with TRBJ2-5; D call uncertain. Trimming left V 1 base short and J 1 base short, with 1 base between. The CDR3 loop spans 12 amino acids. Germline CDR1 is LGHDT and CDR2 is YNNKEL (reference sequence). For the CDR3, the DNA is TGTGCCAGCAGCCAAGCCCAAGAGACCCAGTACTTC. Translation gives CASSQAQETQYF.

The rearrangement uses TRBV4-1 and TRBJ2-7; 9 bases map to TRBD2. This CDR3 contains 16 residues. The V and J ends lost 0 bases and 9 bases, in that order; junction bases with no gene match: 12. Germline V gene lookup returns CDR1 MGHRA and CDR2 YSYEKL. The CDR3 reads CASSQDPAGGTITQYF. As DNA, the CDR3 is TGCGCCAGCAGCCAAGACCCAGCGGGGGGTACGATTACGCAGTACTTC.

The V call is TRBV6-1, the J call TRBJ1-6; D unresolved. Trimming removed 1 base from V and 7 bases from J, with 11 bases in between. CDR1 MNHNS and CDR2 SASEGT come from the germline V gene. CDR3 length: 15 residues. The CDR3 spells CASSEGVNANSPLHF. The CDR3, as DNA: TGTGCCAGCAGTGAAGGGGTGAACGCCAATTCACCCCTCCACTTT.

In its sample, this clone is medium-sized. The chain has TRBV3-1 (or the pseudogene TRBV3-2) and TRBJ2-7; TRBD2 matches at 15 bases. The V gene end was trimmed by 4 bases and the J gene end by 2 bases; junction bases not matched to a gene: 12. CDR1 is LGHDT and CDR2 is YNNKEL in the germline V gene (reference sequence). The CDR3 covers 19 residues. This chain's CDR3 is CASSRKSPGLAGGAYEQYF. The DNA of the CDR3 is TGTGCCAGCAGCCGCAAGTCCCCGGGACTAGCGGGGGGTGCCTACGAGCAGTACTTC.

The V call is TRBV29-1, the J call TRBJ1-4, with a tentative D call TRBD1 (5 bases). The V and J ends lost 3 bases and 5 bases respectively, with 10 bases between them. Per germline, CDR1 SQVTM and CDR2 ANQGSEA. The CDR3 contains 13 residues. CDR3 in DNA: TGCAGCGTTGAGTTCCGGGGGAATGAAAAACTGTTTTTT. Its protein is CSVEFRGNEKLFF.

The J gene is TRBJ1-2, the V gene TRBV5-1; tentatively, D is TRBD1 (6 bases). V lost 4 bases and J lost 3, with 13 bases in between. CDR3 size: 14 residues. CDR1 and CDR2 (germline): SGHRS, YFSETQ. CDR3 region: CASSLTGSDYGYTF. DNA of the CDR3: TGCGCCAGCAGCCTGACAGGCTCGGACTATGGCTACACCTTC.

The rearrangement joins TRBV18 to TRBJ2-2; the D is unclear. This CDR3 has 14 residues. V dropped 2 bases and J dropped 3 bases, with 7 bases sitting between them. CDR1 is KGHSH, CDR2 LQKENI, per germline. The CDR3 coding sequence is TGTGCCAGCTCACCAAGGCCCTACACCGGGGAGCTGTTTTTT. It is translated as CASSPRPYTGELFF.

V gene TRBV11-2 combines with J gene TRBJ1-5; D remains unclear. V lost 2 bases, J lost 2 bases, and 7 bases lay in between. Germline V gives CDR1 SGHAT, CDR2 FQNNGV. This CDR3 region has 14 residues. The CDR3 is CASSLREGNQPQHF. The CDR3 coding sequence is TGTGCCAGCAGCTTACGGGAGGGCAATCAGCCCCAGCATTTT.

The chain is built from TRBV10-1 and TRBJ2-1; perhaps D is TRBD1 or TRBD2 (6 bases each). The V gene's germline CDR1 is WNHNN and CDR2 SYGVQD (reference sequence). The CDR3 contains 17 residues. The V end was cut by 8 bases, the J end by 4 bases, with 24 bases between. The CDR3 DNA follows: TGCGCCAGCCCCAGAGGGGGGAGGCCCCGAGAGTACAATGAGCAGTTCTTC. Its protein is CASPRGGRPREYNEQFF.

This clone has a handful of counts. The V call is TRBV9, the J call TRBJ2-5, with a weak D call TRBD2 (6 bases). V was pared by 3 bases and J by 1 base, with 7 bases between. CDR3 length: 13 residues. Germline values: CDR1 SGDLS, CDR2 YYNGEE. Written as DNA, the CDR3 is TGTGCCAGCAGCGCCGGGAGCCAAGAGACCCAGTACTTC. Protein product: CASSAGSQETQYF.

CDR3 sequence: CASSSGESIETQYF. CDR3 sequence (DNA): TGTGCCAGCAGTTCGGGCGAATCTATCGAGACCCAGTACTTC. The rearrangement uses TRBV6-5 and TRBJ2-5; no definite D call. Germline V gene lookup returns CDR1 MNHEY and CDR2 SVGAGI. Trimming shortened V by 4 bases and J by 5 bases, and 14 bases separated the two germline ends. This CDR3 is 14 amino acids long.

The J gene is TRBJ2-7, the V gene TRBV5-1; 11 positions match TRBD1. The CDR3 covers 14 residues. Germline values: CDR1 SGHRS, CDR2 YFSETQ. Losses at the gene ends were 4 bases for V and 2 bases for J; bases not matched to a gene: 2. The CDR3 bases are TGCGCCAGCAGCACGGGACAGGGGGCCTACGAGCAGTACTTC. Its protein product is CASSTGQGAYEQYF. The full variable domain, rest sourced from reference TRBV5-1 and TRBJ2-7, is KAGVTQTPRYLIKTRGQQVTLSCSPISGHRSVSWYQQTPGQGLQFLFEYFSETQRNKGNFPGRFSGRQFSNSRSEMNVSTLELGDSALYLCASSTGQGAYEQYFGPGTRLTVT.

The gene calls are TRBV19 and TRBJ2-5; 7 bases are a match to TRBD1. Germline V gene sequence: CDR1 LNHDA, CDR2 SQIVND (reference sequence). The CDR3 consists of 14 residues. The V segment lost 1 base and the J segment 2 bases; nucleotides outside the gene matches: 1. CDR3 in DNA: TGTGCCAGTAGTATAGGGGGACAGCAAGAGACCCAGTACTTC. It translates to CASSIGGQQETQYF.

This clone was detected a few times. The chain combines TRBV29-1 with TRBJ1-1, with TRBD1 as a possible D gene (5 bases). V lost 3 bases, J lost 0 bases, and 8 bases lay in between. This CDR3 has 13 residues. The germline CDR1 and CDR2 sequences are SQVTM and ANQGSEA. In DNA form, the CDR3 reads TGCAGCGTTGATGACAGCCTGAACACTGAAGCTTTCTTT. This codes for CSVDDSLNTEAFF. Full variable domain (missing parts from reference TRBV29-1 and TRBJ1-1): SAVISQKPSRDICQRGTSLTIQCQVDSQVTMMFWYRQQPGQSLTLIATANQGSEATYESGFVIDKFPISRPNLTFSTLTVSNMSPEDSSIYLCSVDDSLNTEAFFGQGTRLTVV.

The V call is TRBV5-8, the J call TRBJ2-1; D may be TRBD2 (7 bases). This CDR3 is 15 amino acids long. The V gene's germline CDR1 is SGHTS and CDR2 YDEGEE. V gave up 4 bases and J gave up 8 bases, with 19 bases separating them. CDR3 sequence reads: CASSPGGGSRYEQFF. CDR3 DNA sequence: TGTGCCAGCAGCCCGGGCGGGGGCTCAAGGTATGAGCAGTTCTTC.

The rearrangement uses TRBV12-3 or TRBV12-4 and TRBJ1-2; 7 bases line up with TRBD1. With 6 bases clipped from V and 5 bases from J, the junction kept 6 bases outside the gene matches. CDR3 length equals 13 residues. The CDR3 nucleotides are TGTGCCAGCAGGAGACAGGGTGAATATGGCTACACCTTC. This translates into CASRRQGEYGYTF.

This clone was seen a handful of times. The rearrangement links TRBV5-5 to TRBJ2-1; D is unresolved. V was shortened by 3 bases and J by 5 bases, with 15 bases between the two germline ends. This CDR3 has 15 amino acids. Germline V gene sequence: CDR1 SGHKS, CDR2 YYEKEE (reference sequence). Here the CDR3 reads CASSSLPHPDNEQFF. CDR3 DNA sequence: TGTGCCAGCAGCTCCCTTCCGCATCCAGACAATGAGCAGTTCTTC.

The V gene is TRBV10-1, the J gene TRBJ2-3; 10 positions agree with TRBD1. The CDR3 runs 15 residues. V lost 2 bases to trimming and J lost 4 bases; unmatched junction nucleotides: 3. Germline V gene lookup returns CDR1 WNHNN and CDR2 SYGVQD (reference sequence). This CDR3 is CASSEEGQGADTQYF. The DNA for the CDR3 is TGCGCCAGCAGTGAGGAAGGACAGGGGGCAGATACGCAGTATTTT.

J is TRBJ2-7 and V is TRBV7-2; D is ambiguous. Deletions cut 1 base from V and 0 bases from J, with 7 bases between. CDR1 is SGHTA, CDR2 FQGNSA, per germline. The CDR3 covers 14 residues. CDR3 in DNA: TGTGCCAGCAGCTTAGAAATGGGCTCCTACGAGCAGTACTTC. This translates into CASSLEMGSYEQYF.

In its sample, this clone was seen a few times. This chain joins TRBV7-9 and TRBJ1-5; the D gene is possibly TRBD1 (5 bases). The CDR3 consists of 14 residues. V was shortened by 5 bases and J by 6 bases, with 14 bases between the two germline ends. Germline CDR1 is SEHNR and CDR2 is FQNEAQ (reference sequence). DNA of the CDR3: TGTGCCAGCAGCCACCGCGGGGCGGCTCAGCCCCAGCATTTT. This translates into CASSHRGAAQPQHF.

The V gene is TRBV5-1, the J gene TRBJ1-4, with TRBD1 matching over 8 bases. With 4 bases clipped from V and 7 bases from J, the junction kept 9 bases outside the gene matches. This CDR3 comprises 15 residues. Germline V gives CDR1 SGHRS, CDR2 YFSETQ. CDR3 coding DNA: TGCGCCAGCAGCATGCAACAGGGGGTTCGTGAAAAACTGTTTTTT. This codes for CASSMQQGVREKLFF. Using reference TRBV5-1 and TRBJ1-4 for the parts outside the CDR3, the full variable domain is KAGVTQTPRYLIKTRGQQVTLSCSPISGHRSVSWYQQTPGQGLQFLFEYFSETQRNKGNFPGRFSGRQFSNSRSEMNVSTLELGDSALYLCASSMQQGVREKLFFGSGTQLSVL.

The chain has TRBV20-1 and TRBJ2-1; 14 positions match TRBD2. CDR3 size: 17 residues. The V and J ends lost 3 bases and 1 base, in that order; junction bases with no gene match: 5. The germline V gene encodes CDR1 DFQATT and CDR2 SNEGSKA (reference sequence). This CDR3 is CSASTTSGRVSYNEQFF. The CDR3 nucleotides read TGCAGTGCTAGTACGACTAGCGGGAGGGTATCCTACAATGAGCAGTTCTTC.

The rearrangement links TRBV29-1 to TRBJ1-3; D perhaps matches TRBD1 (6 bases). This CDR3 spans 13 amino acids. In germline, CDR1 is SQVTM, CDR2 ANQGSEA. The V gene lost 5 bases and the J gene lost 6 bases, with 14 bases spanning the gap. The CDR3 sequence: CSVTSGVPNTIYF. DNA for the CDR3: TGCAGCGTTACATCAGGGGTGCCAAACACCATATATTTT.

This clone was seen more than once but under ten times. The chain employs TRBV14 and TRBJ1-3; D unresolved. Trimming left V 0 bases short and J 4 bases short, with 4 bases between. The CDR3 covers 13 residues. CDR1 and CDR2 (germline): SGHDN, FVKESK. CDR3 residues: CASSQEYGNTIYF. The CDR3 nucleotides are TGTGCCAGCAGCCAAGAATACGGAAACACCATATATTTT.

V and J are TRBV4-1 and TRBJ1-2; TRBD1 agrees at 10 bases. The germline CDR1 and CDR2 sequences are MGHRA and YSYEKL. This CDR3 comprises 15 residues. With 3 bases clipped from V and 3 bases from J, the junction kept 4 bases outside the gene matches. CDR3 residues: CASSQSGTGDYGYTF. CDR3 nucleotides: TGCGCCAGCAGCCAGTCGGGGACAGGGGACTATGGCTACACCTTC.

The chain recombines TRBV10-2 with TRBJ2-5; D perhaps matches TRBD1 (6 bases). Germline V gives CDR1 WSHSY, CDR2 SAAADI. This CDR3 region has 14 residues. V lost 5 bases and J lost 5, with 15 bases in between. Here the CDR3 DNA reads TGCGCCAGCAGTCGCGGAGAAACAGGGGAGACCCAGTACTTC. This sequence encodes CASSRGETGETQYF.

The V call is TRBV5-1, the J call TRBJ2-3; D is ambiguous. Germline CDR1 reads SGHRS; CDR2 reads YFSETQ. Trimming cost V 0 bases and J 0 bases, with 8 bases left between them. The CDR3 has 15 residues. CDR3 sequence (DNA): TGCGCCAGCAGCTTGGACGGAACTAGCACAGATACGCAGTATTTT. Its translation: CASSLDGTSTDTQYF.